The next 6 T cell receptor beta chains were all read from a single sample in a study of blood T cell repertoires in COVID-19. Generated by immunoSEQ multiplex PCR, the TCRdb table keeps only in-frame clones and is missing some. The data contain fewer than 350,000 clones, about nine tenths of them singletons. Input material: PBMCs or T cells enriched from blood (not recorded which). The origin of the receptors is a woman in her 40s with acute COVID-19.

The chain is built from TRBV18 and TRBJ2-4; 7 bases match TRBD1. The CDR3 has 14 residues. Germline V gene data show CDR1 as KGHSH and CDR2 as LQKENI. V was clipped by 3 bases and J by 6 bases; unmatched bases: 5. The CDR3 spells CASSPSGTANIQYF. The CDR3 nucleotides read TGTGCCAGCTCACCCTCCGGGACAGCAAACATTCAGTACTTC.

This clone was detected once. The chain couples TRBV29-1 to TRBJ2-7; TRBD2 might be the D (6 bases). CDR3 length: 12 residues. Germline-derived CDR1 and CDR2 are SQVTM and ANQGSEA. Deletions cut 6 bases from V and 3 bases from J, with 12 bases between. CDR3 amino acids: CSVAGQGYEQYF. CDR3 DNA: TGCAGCGTCGCGGGGCAGGGCTACGAGCAGTACTTC.

The rearrangement uses TRBV12-3 or TRBV12-4 and TRBJ1-5; possibly TRBD1 for D (5 bases). This CDR3 region has 13 residues. V was shortened by 4 bases and J by 9 bases, with 13 bases between the two germline ends. The chain's CDR3 is CASSSAGGPPQHF. The CDR3 coding sequence is TGTGCCAGCAGTTCGGCCGGGGGTCCGCCCCAGCATTTT.

This sequence joins TRBV6-5 and TRBJ2-5, with 12 bases identical to TRBD2. Trimming removed 4 bases from V and 7 bases from J; junction bases left unmatched: 7. The CDR3 consists of 15 residues. Looked up from germline, CDR1 is MNHEY and CDR2 is SVGAGI. The CDR3 sequence is CASSSSGGARGTQYF. In DNA, the CDR3 is TGTGCCAGCAGTTCTAGCGGGGGGGCGCGGGGGACCCAGTACTTC.

The rearrangement links TRBV28 to TRBJ2-5, with TRBD1 matching 7 bases. The CDR3 has 13 amino acids. V was pared by 7 bases and J by 5 bases, with 7 bases of the junction left unmatched. CDR1 MDHEN and CDR2 SYDVKM come from the germline V gene. In nucleotides, the CDR3 is TGTGCCAGCACTGGGGACAGTTGGGAGACCCAGTACTTC. This encodes CASTGDSWETQYF.

The V gene is TRBV7-9, the J gene TRBJ2-7; perhaps TRBD2 as D (6 bases). The CDR3 has 14 amino acids. The germline V gene encodes CDR1 SEHNR and CDR2 FQNEAQ (reference sequence). Trimming shortened V by 5 bases and J by 3 bases, and 14 bases separated the two germline ends. CDR3: CASSGRDGRYEQYF. CDR3 nucleotide sequence: TGTGCCAGCAGCGGGCGGGACGGTCGCTACGAGCAGTACTTC. Variable domain in full (rest from reference TRBV7-9 and TRBJ2-7): DTGVSQNPRHKITKRGQNVTFRCDPISEHNRLYWYRQTLGQGPEFLTYFQNEAQLEKSRLLSDRFSAERPKGSFSTLEIQRTEQGDSAMYLCASSGRDGRYEQYFGPGTRLTVT.